This TCR beta chain is from a study of T-cell memory formation after mild COVID-19. Whole-study results and caveats: Later expanders leaned CD4+, whereas day 15 to 85 contracting clones were balanced CD4/CD8.

CDR3 length equals 16 residues. Germline CDR1 and CDR2: SGHDT and YYEEEE. The germline V and J ends were trimmed by 4 bases and 6 bases, with 19 bases remaining between them. This clonotype was detected a few times. What it binds is unknown. TCRdb reprocessed the 5' RACE reads via MiXCR and lists one record per CDR3 protein. This table has hundreds of thousands of distinct CDR3 sequences, 20% to 25% appearing once. This clonotype was sampled from an adult woman who had mild COVID-19 (a few samples of this study predate the infection). Cell type and time point are not known. The gene calls are TRBV5-6 and TRBJ2-2, with D tentatively TRBD1 (6 bases). Sequencing was done on a sample of PBMCs or a T cell subset sorted from them (not recorded which). This CDR3 is CASSATGMGAAGELFF. Written as DNA, the CDR3 is TGTGCCAGCAGCGCTACCGGAATGGGGGCGGCCGGGGAGCTGTTTTTT.